This entry lists 18 T cell receptor beta chains sequenced from one sample in a study of blood T cell repertoires in COVID-19. Only in-frame clones appear in the TCRdb table, and some are missing; sequencing was by immunoSEQ multiplex PCR. The table records 70,000 or so clones, around 89% of them present only once. Sequencing was done on a sample of peripheral blood. These receptors all come from a man between 60 and 75 years old with acute or convalescent COVID-19.

The chain joins TRBV29-1 to TRBJ1-2; 7 bases are a match to TRBD1. Per the germline V gene, CDR1 is SQVTM and CDR2 is ANQGSEA. Trimming removed 4 bases from V and 4 bases from J; junction bases left unmatched: 9. This CDR3 spans 14 amino acids. The CDR3 DNA follows: TGCAGCGTTGTAGGGGGCGCGGCTTCCTATGGCTACACCTTC. This translates into CSVVGGAASYGYTF.

The chain couples TRBV27 to TRBJ2-3; 7 bases align to TRBD2. The CDR3 sequence is 15 residues long. The V segment lost 4 bases and the J segment 0 bases; nucleotides outside the gene matches: 4. CDR1 is MNHEY, CDR2 SMNVEV, per germline (reference sequence). The chain's CDR3 is CASSSLAQSTDTQYF. The CDR3, as DNA: TGTGCCAGCAGTTCACTAGCGCAGAGCACAGATACGCAGTATTTT.

V is TRBV7-9 and J is TRBJ2-1, with TRBD2 identical over 9 bases. Germline CDR1 is SEHNR and CDR2 is FQNEAQ (reference sequence). Trimming cost V 0 bases and J 8 bases; bases outside gene matches: 5. The CDR3 totals 15 residues. The CDR3 bases are TGTGCCAGCAGCTTAGCGCTGGCTAGCGGGGATGAGCAGTTCTTC. This encodes CASSLALASGDEQFF.

The count of this clone is one. The chain combines TRBV24-1 with TRBJ2-7; perhaps TRBD2 as D (8 bases). The V gene's germline CDR1 is KGHDR and CDR2 SFDVKD. The CDR3 runs to 17 residues. V shed 4 bases and J shed 2 bases, with 20 bases lying between them. The CDR3 sequence: CATSDNRGGQSTYEQYF. The CDR3 bases are TGTGCCACCAGTGACAACCGGGGGGGACAGAGCACCTACGAGCAGTACTTC.

This rearrangement joins TRBV5-4 to TRBJ1-2, with D unresolved. The V gene's germline CDR1 is SGHNT and CDR2 YYREEE (reference sequence). This CDR3 has 14 residues. The V end was cut by 4 bases, the J end by 0 bases, with 10 bases between. The CDR3 DNA reads as TGTGCCAGCAGCCCCCAAGTAGCTAACTATGGCTACACCTTC. This codes for CASSPQVANYGYTF.

V gene TRBV13 combines with J gene TRBJ2-7; 7 bases match TRBD2. V lost 8 bases, J lost 7 bases, and 11 bases stayed unmatched. The germline gives CDR1 PRHDT, CDR2 FYEKMQ (reference sequence). The CDR3 is made up of 13 amino acids. The CDR3 nucleotides read TGTGCCAGCGGAAGGGAGGGCCGCGGGGAGCAGTACTTC. The encoded protein is CASGREGRGEQYF.

The rearrangement joins TRBV9 to TRBJ1-2, with D unresolved. The germline V and J ends were trimmed by 0 bases and 4 bases, with 19 bases remaining between them. Germline CDR1 and CDR2: SGDLS and YYNGEE. The CDR3 is 17 residues long. The DNA of the CDR3 is TGTGCCAGCAGCGTAGGGCTTGGACTAGAATCAATCTATGGCTACACCTTC. This sequence encodes CASSVGLGLESIYGYTF.

This clone has only a few counts. Here the CDR3 DNA reads TGTGCCAGCAGCATCCGGACTAGCGGGAGGGGAGAGACCCAGTACTTC. This encodes CASSIRTSGRGETQYF. The chain recombines TRBV7-7 with TRBJ2-5; 15 positions agree with TRBD2. With 5 bases clipped from V and 4 bases from J, the junction kept 5 bases outside the gene matches. CDR3 length: 16 residues. Germline lookup yields CDR1 SSHAT and CDR2 FNYEAQ (reference sequence).

This clone has only one observation. The J gene is TRBJ2-7, the V gene TRBV3-1 (or the pseudogene TRBV3-2); TRBD1 matches 7 bases. The CDR3 spans 14 residues. V gave up 2 bases and J gave up 5 bases; unmatched junction bases: 6. Germline assignment: CDR1 LGHDT and CDR2 YNNKEL (reference sequence). Written as DNA, the CDR3 is TGTGCCAGCAGCCAAACAGGGGTTGCAGACGAGCAGTACTTC. As protein: CASSQTGVADEQYF.

Here the CDR3 reads CASSSPRGFPRQETQYF. The CDR3, as DNA: TGTGCCAGTAGTTCCCCCAGGGGGTTTCCCCGCCAAGAGACCCAGTACTTC. V gene TRBV19 combines with J gene TRBJ2-5; TRBD1 agrees at 7 bases. This CDR3 region has 17 residues. The V gene's germline CDR1 is LNHDA and CDR2 SQIVND (reference sequence). The V and J ends lost 5 bases and 1 base, in that order; junction bases with no gene match: 13.

About this clone: The sample holds other DNA sequences that translate to the same CDR3. The chain couples TRBV18 to TRBJ2-5, with a weak D call TRBD1 (5 bases). Per germline, CDR1 KGHSH and CDR2 LQKENI. The CDR3 has 14 amino acids. The V end lost 1 base, the J end lost 5 bases, and 11 bases lay between the germline ends. CDR3 region: CASSPRREQETQYF. The CDR3 bases are TGTGCCAGCTCACCACGCAGGGAACAGGAGACCCAGTACTTC.

The gene calls are TRBV6-5 and TRBJ1-6, with D perhaps matching TRBD1 (6 bases). Per germline, CDR1 MNHEY and CDR2 SVGAGI. This CDR3 has 14 amino acids. Trimming removed 7 bases from V and 10 bases from J, with 17 bases in between. For the CDR3, the DNA is TGTGCCAGCACCTCGGGACACGCGGAATCACCCCTCCACTTT. Translating it yields CASTSGHAESPLHF.

The V call is TRBV6-6, the J call TRBJ1-4, with 8 bases that match TRBD1. With V trimmed by 5 bases and J by 7 bases, 15 bases remained unmatched. Germline V gene lookup returns CDR1 MNHNY and CDR2 SVGAGI (reference sequence). The CDR3 totals 17 residues. As DNA, the CDR3 is TGTGCCAGCAGTCCCTTACCTTCGACAGGGGTTCGTGAAAAACTGTTTTTT. Protein: CASSPLPSTGVREKLFF.

The chain employs TRBV11-2 and TRBJ2-6, with no clear D. Germline V gene data show CDR1 as SGHAT and CDR2 as FQNNGV. This CDR3 spans 17 amino acids. With 0 bases removed from V and 0 bases from J, the gap between germline ends came to 9 bases. CDR3 sequence reads: CASSLDVTASGANVLTF. CDR3 coding DNA: TGTGCCAGCAGCTTAGATGTCACAGCCTCTGGGGCCAACGTCCTGACTTTC.

This clone was found once. The V and J genes are TRBV6-4 and TRBJ2-3; possibly TRBD1 for D (5 bases). The CDR3 length is 15 residues. The germline V and J ends were trimmed by 3 bases and 3 bases, with 13 bases remaining between them. Per germline, CDR1 MRHNA and CDR2 SNTAGT. DNA for the CDR3: TGTGCCAGCAGTGAAGGGGCTAGTGGAACAGATACGCAGTATTTT. Protein sequence: CASSEGASGTDTQYF.

The CDR3 protein is CASSLGYMGLVVEQFF. The CDR3 region has the DNA TGTGCCAGCAGCTTAGGCTATATGGGGCTTGTCGTTGAGCAGTTCTTC. The gene calls are TRBV13 and TRBJ2-1; D is possibly TRBD1 (5 bases). Between the trimmed V and J ends, which lost 0 bases and 9 bases, there was a span of 18 bases. The CDR3 extends over 16 amino acids. The germline V gene has CDR1 PRHDT and CDR2 FYEKMQ (reference sequence).

The chain carries TRBV24-1 and TRBJ2-3, with D possibly TRBD1 on 6 matching bases. V was cut by 3 bases and J by 2 bases, with 11 bases left in between. CDR3 length: 15 amino acids. CDR1 is KGHDR and CDR2 is SFDVKD in the germline V gene. The CDR3 sequence: CATSDTRGNTDTQYF. CDR3 sequence (DNA): TGTGCCACCAGTGATACCAGGGGTAACACAGATACGCAGTATTTT.

This clone was seen a single time. The chain is built from TRBV30 and TRBJ1-2, with D uncertain. CDR1 is GTSNPN, CDR2 SVGIG, per germline (reference sequence). The CDR3 loop spans 11 amino acids. V was trimmed by 2 bases and J by 4 bases, leaving 5 bases between them. The CDR3 DNA reads TGTGCCTGGAGTTTAGTCTATGGCTACACCTTC. Protein: CAWSLVYGYTF.